These 3 T cell receptor beta chains were sequenced from one sample in a study of blood T cell repertoires in COVID-19. Sequencing used immunoSEQ multiplex PCR; TCRdb keeps in-frame clones, though not all of them. The sample lists around 230,000 clones; 86% were seen once. The sample consisted of PBMCs or T cells enriched from blood (not recorded which). The receptors stem from a woman aged 40 to 49 with acute COVID-19.

This rearrangement joins TRBV29-1 to TRBJ1-4; no clear D. V gave up 1 base and J gave up 0 bases, with 9 bases separating them. This CDR3 spans 15 amino acids. Per the germline V gene, CDR1 is SQVTM and CDR2 is ANQGSEA. The CDR3 bases are TGCAGCGTTGAAGGAGGTCCCGCAACTAATGAAAAACTGTTTTTT. It translates to CSVEGGPATNEKLFF.

V and J are TRBV4-3 and TRBJ1-5; D perhaps matches TRBD1 (6 bases). This CDR3 has 15 residues. The V end was cut by 1 base, the J end by 3 bases, with 10 bases between. Germline CDR1 and CDR2: LGHNA and YSLEER. The CDR3 DNA is TGCGCCAGCAGCCAAGTTAGGGGGACCAATCAGCCCCAGCATTTT. This translates into CASSQVRGTNQPQHF.

The chain couples TRBV9 to TRBJ2-3, with TRBD2 identical over 7 bases. Trimming at V came to 4 bases and at J to 6 bases, leaving 11 bases not matched to a gene. Germline assignment: CDR1 SGDLS and CDR2 YYNGEE. The CDR3 is 15 amino acids. CDR3 region: CASSPGRDWGDTQYF. CDR3 in DNA: TGTGCCAGCAGCCCAGGGAGGGACTGGGGGGATACGCAGTATTTT.